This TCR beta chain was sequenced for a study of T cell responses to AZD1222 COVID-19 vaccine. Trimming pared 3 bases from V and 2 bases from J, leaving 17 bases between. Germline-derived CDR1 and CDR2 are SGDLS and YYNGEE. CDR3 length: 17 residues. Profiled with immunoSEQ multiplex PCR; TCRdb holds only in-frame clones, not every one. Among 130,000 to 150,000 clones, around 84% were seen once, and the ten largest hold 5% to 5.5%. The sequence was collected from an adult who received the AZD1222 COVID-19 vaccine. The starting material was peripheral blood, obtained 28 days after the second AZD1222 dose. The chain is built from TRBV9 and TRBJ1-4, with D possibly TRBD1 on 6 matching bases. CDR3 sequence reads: CASSAPRQGTTNEKLFF. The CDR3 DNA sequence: TGTGCCAGCAGCGCCCCCCGGCAGGGGACCACTAATGAAAAACTGTTTTTT.